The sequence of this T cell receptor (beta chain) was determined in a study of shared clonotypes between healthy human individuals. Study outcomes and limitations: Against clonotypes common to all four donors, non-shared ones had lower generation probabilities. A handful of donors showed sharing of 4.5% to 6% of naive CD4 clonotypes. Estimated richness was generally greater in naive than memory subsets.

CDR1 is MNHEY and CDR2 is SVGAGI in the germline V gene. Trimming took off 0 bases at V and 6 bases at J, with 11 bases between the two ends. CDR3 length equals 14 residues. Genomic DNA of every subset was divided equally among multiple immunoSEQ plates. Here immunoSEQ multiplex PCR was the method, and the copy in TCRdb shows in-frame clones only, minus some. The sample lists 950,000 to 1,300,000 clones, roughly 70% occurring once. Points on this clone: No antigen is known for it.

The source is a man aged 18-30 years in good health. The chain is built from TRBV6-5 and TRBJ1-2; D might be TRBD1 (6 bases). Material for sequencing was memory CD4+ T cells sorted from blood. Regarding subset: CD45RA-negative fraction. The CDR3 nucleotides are TGTGCCAGCAGTTACTCGATTGGGGGCGATGGCTACACCTTC. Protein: CASSYSIGGDGYTF.